These T cell receptor beta chains were read from a single sample in a study of T cells in Graves' hyperthyroidism and ophthalmopathy. TCRdb re-called the multiplex PCR reads through MiXCR, storing one row per CDR3 protein. The table records over 150,000 distinct CDR3 sequences, about a sixth of them present only once. The sample comprised blood. Receptor source: a woman in her 50s with Graves' hyperthyroidism. Each CDR3 is given with its conserved first and last residue. Fields, in order: J gene, D gene, V gene, clone size, CDR3 DNA, CDR3 protein. D genes are given only for firm matches. Expanded clones get a size class; other rows say once, few or many, or leave the size out.

TRBJ1-5	TRBD1	TRBV12-3/TRBV12-4	many	TGTGCCAGCAGTAGGACAGGGGGTCCAAATCAGCCCCAGCATTTT	CASSRTGGPNQPQHF
TRBJ2-2	TRBD1	TRBV5-5	-	TGTGCCAGCAGCTTGTGGGGGACAGGACACACCGGGGAGCTGTTTTTT	CASSLWGTGHTGELFF
TRBJ2-7	-	TRBV28	many	TGTGCCAGCAAAGATAGGCAGTCTTACTCCTACGAGCAGTACTTC	CASKDRQSYSYEQYF
TRBJ2-2	-	TRBV11-3	many	TGTGCCAGCGCTTGGACAGCGAACACCGGGGAGCTGTTTTTT	CASAWTANTGELFF
TRBJ2-7	-	TRBV11-1	many	TGTGCCAGCAGCTTGGTAGGGCCGACTACCCGCGAGCAGTACTTC	CASSLVGPTTREQYF
TRBJ1-2	-	TRBV7-9	-	TGTGCCAGCAGCTCAAATAACTATGGCTACACCTTC	CASSSNNYGYTF
TRBJ1-1	-	TRBV30	-	TGTGCCTGGAGGTTGACCATAGCTGAAGCTTTCTTT	CAWRLTIAEAFF
TRBJ2-5	-	TRBV6-1	many	TGTGCCAGCATTCGGACAGTTGCCCAAGAGACCCAGTACTTC	CASIRTVAQETQYF
TRBJ2-7	TRBD1	TRBV7-8	few	TGTGCCAGCAGCTTAGGGGCCAGACAGGGAACCTACGAGCAGTACTTC	CASSLGARQGTYEQYF
TRBJ1-1	TRBD1	TRBV18	many	TGTGCCAGCTCAAGACAGGGAGAGACTGAAGCTTTCTTT	CASSRQGETEAFF
TRBJ1-2	-	TRBV6-6	many	TGTGCCAGCAGTTCCTCGGGGGTTGGGGGAGGAGGCTACACCTTC	CASSSSGVGGGGYTF
TRBJ1-6	TRBD1	TRBV28	-	TGTGCCAGCAGTGGTGGACAGGTGCCCTCACCCCTCCACTTT	CASSGGQVPSPLHF
TRBJ1-4	-	TRBV7-3	few	TGTGCCAGCAGCCCCAACGGAGGGCGATATGAAAAACTGTTTTTT	CASSPNGGRYEKLFF
TRBJ1-4	-	TRBV14	many	TGTGCCAGCAGCCAAGGAACTCGGGCGGCAACTAATGAAAAACTGTTTTTT	CASSQGTRAATNEKLFF
TRBJ2-7	TRBD2	TRBV2	many	TGTGCCAGGGCGGGGGGCGACGAGCAGTACTTC	CARAGGDEQYF
TRBJ2-6	-	TRBV27	few	TGTGCCAGCAGTTTTGACAGCCCCTCTGGGGCCAACGTCCTGACTTTC	CASSFDSPSGANVLTF
TRBJ2-1	-	TRBV6-2/TRBV6-3	many	TGTGCCAGCAGTTTTGACAATGAGCAGTTCTTC	CASSFDNEQFF
TRBJ1-1	TRBD1	TRBV6-1	-	TGTGCCAGCAGTCCCTCGGTGACAGGGGGACCCACTGAAGCTTTCTTT	CASSPSVTGGPTEAFF
TRBJ1-5	-	TRBV27	many	TGTGCCAGCAGCTTATCAGGAGGCAATCAGCCCCAGCATTTT	CASSLSGGNQPQHF
TRBJ2-1	-	TRBV30	-	TGTGCCAGAGAAGGACCGAGGTTAAATGAGCAGTTCTTC	CAREGPRLNEQFF
TRBJ2-3	-	TRBV6-2/TRBV6-3	-	TGTGCCAGCAGTTATAGGCAGGGAATAGATACGCAGTATTTT	CASSYRQGIDTQYF
TRBJ2-5	TRBD1	TRBV5-1	once	TGCGCCAGCAGCAGTAGACAGGGGCTAGAGACCCAGTACTTC	CASSSRQGLETQYF
TRBJ2-1	TRBD1	TRBV28	many	TGTGCCAGCAGTCCCAGGACAGGGAAGAATGAGCAGTTCTTC	CASSPRTGKNEQFF
TRBJ1-5	-	TRBV30	few	TGTGCCTGGAGTGTACGGGGGTCACCCGCGGGGGCCCAGCATTTT	CAWSVRGSPAGAQHF
TRBJ2-1	-	TRBV18	-	TGTGCCAGCTCACCGGCGGGCGGGACCCCCTACAATGAGCAGTTCTTC	CASSPAGGTPYNEQFF
TRBJ2-1	-	TRBV7-9	-	TGTGCCAGCACCTCCCGACTAGAGAATAACAATGAGCAGTTCTTC	CASTSRLENNNEQFF
TRBJ2-1	-	TRBV7-9	-	TGTGCCAGCAGCTTTATTAGCGAGAATGAGCAGTTCTTC	CASSFISENEQFF
TRBJ2-1	-	TRBV20-1	few	TGCAGTGCTGCCTACCGGAGACTAGTAGACGACAATGAGCAGTTCTTC	CSAAYRRLVDDNEQFF
TRBJ2-7	-	TRBV10-3	few	TGTGCCATCAGTGAACAGTCCGAGCAGTACTTC	CAISEQSEQYF
TRBJ2-1	TRBD2	TRBV10-3	-	TGTGCCATCAGTGAGTCGACTAGCGGGGGGGATAATGAGCAGTTCTTC	CAISESTSGGDNEQFF
TRBJ2-3	TRBD2	TRBV6-1	-	TGTGCCAGCAGTGATGCCCGCGGGGGGGAGACAGATACGCAGTATTTT	CASSDARGGETDTQYF
TRBJ2-1	TRBD2	TRBV2	many	TGTGCCAGCAGTGCTGGGACTAGCGGGACTAATGAGCAGTTCTTC	CASSAGTSGTNEQFF
TRBJ2-7	TRBD2	TRBV7-9	few	TGTGCCAGCAGCTCAGGACTAGCGGACAGCTCCTACGAGCAGTACTTC	CASSSGLADSSYEQYF
TRBJ1-2	-	TRBV6-4	-	TGTGCCAGCAGTGCCCGACAGGTGGAGAGCTATGGCTACACCTTC	CASSARQVESYGYTF
TRBJ1-1	-	TRBV28	many	TGTGCCAGCAGTTTAACACGCAACACTGAAGCTTTCTTT	CASSLTRNTEAFF
TRBJ2-7	-	TRBV28	-	TGTGCCAGCGCCACCGGCGGCGGGACAGCCGCCTACGAGCAGTACTTC	CASATGGGTAAYEQYF
TRBJ1-2	TRBD1	TRBV5-1	many	TGCGCCAGCAACACCGGGACAGTACGCTATGGCTACACCTTC	CASNTGTVRYGYTF
TRBJ2-7	-	TRBV13	many	TGTGCCAGCAGCTTAGGGAGACAGTCAGACTACGAGCAGTACTTC	CASSLGRQSDYEQYF
TRBJ1-5	-	TRBV20-1	many	TGCAGTGCTAGTCCTCCAGGGAGATTTAGCAATCAGCCCCAGCATTTT	CSASPPGRFSNQPQHF
TRBJ2-5	-	TRBV14	-	TGTGCCAGCAGCCGGACGAGAGGAGAGACCCAGTACTTC	CASSRTRGETQYF
TRBJ2-4	TRBD1	TRBV27	-	TGTGCCAGCAGTTTATCGGGGACAGTCCTAGCCAAAAACATTCAGTACTTC	CASSLSGTVLAKNIQYF
TRBJ2-2	-	TRBV18	many	TGTGCCAGCTCGGTGGACGGAACGAACACCGGGGAGCTGTTTTTT	CASSVDGTNTGELFF